Following are 30 T cell receptor beta chains from one sample sequenced in a study of T cell repertoires in ileal Crohn's disease. Time point indicated: neoterminal ileum biopsy at postoperative endoscopy, about 6 months after surgery. The data were produced by immunoSEQ multiplex PCR, yet TCRdb's version contains in-frame clones alone and is incomplete. The sample yields roughly 13,000 clones, 70% to 90% seen once. Sequencing was performed on ileal tissue. These receptors were collected from an adult with Crohn's disease.

Of note for this clone: Relative to the germline gene, one junction end is altered; a read error may explain this. V and J are TRBV19 and TRBJ2-5; 9 nucleotides agree with TRBD1. From germline, CDR1 is LNHDA and CDR2 SQIVND (reference sequence). The CDR3 sequence is 16 residues long. CDR3 DNA: TGTGCCAGTAGCATAGGGACAGGGTTTCGCCAAGAGACCCAGTACTTC. As protein: CASSIGTGFRQETQYF.

In nucleotides, the CDR3 is TGTGCCAGCAGTTACGTAACAGATCAGCCCCAGCATTTT. Its translation is CASSYVTDQPQHF. V usage is TRBV6-6 and J usage is TRBJ1-5, with D uncertain. This CDR3 spans 13 amino acids. From germline, CDR1 is MNHNY and CDR2 SVGAGI (reference sequence). V lost 2 bases to trimming and J lost 5 bases, with 7 bases between them.

The chain uses TRBV13 and TRBJ1-6; 7 bases fit TRBD1. Trimming at V came to 7 bases and at J to 8 bases, leaving 11 bases not matched to a gene. The CDR3 sequence is 15 residues long. The germline CDR1 and CDR2 sequences are PRHDT and FYEKMQ (reference sequence). CDR3 coding DNA: TGTGCCAGCAAGGACGGCGACAGGGAGGATTCACCCCTCCACTTT. Protein product: CASKDGDREDSPLHF.

This rearrangement joins TRBV6-1 to TRBJ2-2; D remains ambiguous. The CDR3 has 13 amino acids. Looked up from germline, CDR1 is MNHNS and CDR2 is SASEGT. Trimming removed 5 bases at V and 5 bases at J, with 9 bases between. The CDR3 region has the DNA TGTGCCAGCAGTCTGAGAGGTACCGGGGAGCTGTTTTTT. It is translated as CASSLRGTGELFF.

The chain couples TRBV19 to TRBJ1-1, with D possibly matching TRBD1 (5 bases). Trimming shortened V by 1 base and J by 6 bases, and 15 bases separated the two germline ends. Germline V gene sequence: CDR1 LNHDA, CDR2 SQIVND (reference sequence). There are 15 residues in the CDR3. Written as DNA, the CDR3 is TGTGCCAGTAGTATAGGTGGGCAGGGAAGCGCTGAAGCTTTCTTT. Protein product: CASSIGGQGSAEAFF.

The V call is TRBV7-2, the J call TRBJ1-1; 9 bases fit TRBD1. CDR1 is SGHTA, CDR2 FQGNSA, per germline. The CDR3 is made up of 15 amino acids. V lost 6 bases and J lost 3; bases outside the gene matches: 8. CDR3 DNA sequence: TGTGCCAGCAGACCCCGTGGACAGGGGTACACTGAAGCTTTCTTT. This sequence encodes CASRPRGQGYTEAFF.

The chain combines TRBV27 with TRBJ2-2; TRBD2 matches 10 bases. Trimming cost V 6 bases and J 7 bases; bases outside gene matches: 8. From germline, CDR1 is MNHEY and CDR2 SMNVEV (reference sequence). The CDR3 has 15 residues. The CDR3 loop reads CASRDSGRLDGELFF. CDR3 bases: TGTGCCAGCAGAGATAGCGGGAGGCTCGACGGGGAGCTGTTTTTT.

This clone was seen a handful of times. V gene TRBV9 combines with J gene TRBJ2-5; 10 bases line up with TRBD2. The CDR3 is made up of 16 amino acids. The germline CDR1 and CDR2 sequences are SGDLS and YYNGEE. V shed 4 bases and J 4 bases; nucleotides not matched to a gene: 10. CDR3 DNA sequence: TGTGCCAGCAGCTTAAGCGGGGGGGGGATCCCAGAGACCCAGTACTTC. Residues: CASSLSGGGIPETQYF. The full variable domain, completed using reference TRBV9 and TRBJ2-5, is DSGVTQTPKHLITATGQRVTLRCSPRSGDLSVYWYQQSLDQGLQFLIQYYNGEERAKGNILERFSAQQFPDLHSELNLSSLELGDSALYFCASSLSGGGIPETQYFGPGTRLLVL.

The rearrangement joins TRBV11-3 to TRBJ2-1, with a possible D match to TRBD2 (6 bases). Germline CDR1 and CDR2: SGHNT and YENEEA. Trimming removed 2 bases at V and 4 bases at J, with 12 bases between. This CDR3 is built from 15 residues. In DNA form, the CDR3 reads TGTGCCAGCAGCTTACGACTAGGGGAATACAATGAGCAGTTCTTC. Residues: CASSLRLGEYNEQFF.

The V call is TRBV9, the J call TRBJ1-1, with D tentatively TRBD1 (5 bases). In germline, CDR1 is SGDLS, CDR2 YYNGEE. The V gene lost 0 bases and the J gene lost 7 bases, with 16 bases spanning the gap. The CDR3 runs to 15 residues. Written as DNA, the CDR3 is TGTGCCAGCAGCGTAGGGGTCGCAGGGATGGTTGAAGCTTTCTTT. Amino acid sequence: CASSVGVAGMVEAFF.

This clone was observed a handful of times. V is TRBV6-5 and J is TRBJ2-7; weak D call: TRBD1 (7 bases). Trimming took 0 bases from V and 7 from J, leaving 16 bases between them. The germline V gene encodes CDR1 MNHEY and CDR2 SVGAGI. CDR3 length equals 15 residues. In DNA, the CDR3 is TGTGCCAGCAGTTACTCGAACCAGCCAGGGGGGGAGCAGTACTTC. Translated, it gives CASSYSNQPGGEQYF.

V is TRBV2 and J is TRBJ1-5; D may be TRBD1 (6 bases). V lost 3 bases and J lost 4, with 13 bases in between. The germline gives CDR1 SNHLY, CDR2 FYNNEI. This CDR3 is built from 15 residues. CDR3 protein: CASSERGRGNQPQHF. The CDR3 DNA sequence: TGTGCCAGCAGTGAGCGTGGCAGGGGAAATCAGCCCCAGCATTTT.

The rearrangement links TRBV28 to TRBJ2-5; 12 bases map to TRBD2. The CDR3 is made up of 15 amino acids. The germline CDR1 and CDR2 sequences are MDHEN and SYDVKM. V trimming: 6 bases; J trimming: 8 bases; junction bases outside the gene matches: 10. CDR3 sequence (DNA): TGTGCCAGCAGCCCCCGACTAGCGGGAGTAGCAACCCAGTACTTC. Its protein is CASSPRLAGVATQYF.

V is TRBV7-9 and J is TRBJ2-1, with 12 bases that match TRBD2. The CDR3 covers 17 residues. J was trimmed by 5 bases and V by 5 bases; bases with no gene match: 10. Per germline, CDR1 SEHNR and CDR2 FQNEAQ (reference sequence). CDR3 bases: TGTGCCAGCAGCCCGCCTAGCGGGAGGGCTCAAAACAATGAGCAGTTCTTC. It is translated as CASSPPSGRAQNNEQFF.

The chain recombines TRBV15 with TRBJ2-7; D perhaps matches TRBD1 (6 bases). The V end lost 0 bases, the J end lost 6 bases, and 15 bases lay between the germline ends. Germline CDR1 is LNHNV and CDR2 is YYDKDF (reference sequence). The CDR3 totals 15 residues. The CDR3: CATSRDPQGGIEQYF. The CDR3 nucleotides are TGTGCCACCAGCAGAGATCCACAGGGTGGAATCGAGCAGTACTTC.

The V gene is TRBV28, the J gene TRBJ2-7; 8 bases agree with TRBD2. There are 15 residues in the CDR3. Germline trimming cut 6 bases from V and 4 bases from J; bases unmatched to any gene: 11. CDR1 MDHEN and CDR2 SYDVKM come from the germline V gene. CDR3: CASSLTGTRGYEQYF. The CDR3 region has the DNA TGTGCCAGCAGCCTGACTGGGACTAGAGGGTACGAGCAGTACTTC.

This sequence joins TRBV19 and TRBJ1-5; 9 positions match TRBD1. This CDR3 region has 16 residues. The germline gives CDR1 LNHDA, CDR2 SQIVND (reference sequence). With V trimmed by 4 bases and J by 4 bases, 8 bases remained unmatched. The CDR3 coding sequence is TGTGCCAGTAGTACCCCGGACAGGGGTCTTAATCAGCCCCAGCATTTT. This encodes CASSTPDRGLNQPQHF.

The chain combines TRBV7-2 with TRBJ1-2, with TRBD1 matching over 7 bases. The germline V gene encodes CDR1 SGHTA and CDR2 FQGNSA. V shed 6 bases, J shed 8 bases, and the junction held 9 bases outside the gene matches. The CDR3 sequence is 13 residues long. The CDR3 bases are TGTGCCAGCAGTCCGGACAGGATGTCCGGCTACACCTTC. This encodes CASSPDRMSGYTF.

The rearrangement links TRBV2 to TRBJ2-3; TRBD1 agrees at 11 bases. Trimming removed 6 bases from V and 3 bases from J; junction bases left unmatched: 5. Germline CDR1 is SNHLY and CDR2 is FYNNEI. The CDR3 is 15 amino acids. The CDR3 bases are TGTGCCAGCAGGTTGGGACAGGGGGGGACAGATACGCAGTATTTT. Protein product: CASRLGQGGTDTQYF.

This chain joins TRBV6-5 and TRBJ2-3, with TRBD2 matching 8 bases. The junction had 10 bases not matched to a gene; V was cut back by 10 bases and J by 1 base. CDR3 size: 15 residues. CDR1 and CDR2 from the germline V gene are MNHEY and SVGAGI. Here the CDR3 DNA reads TGTGCCACCAACCCGTCAGCGGGGGGCACAGATACGCAGTATTTT. It is translated as CATNPSAGGTDTQYF.

The chain carries TRBV5-8 and TRBJ2-1; D gene ambiguous. The germline V gene encodes CDR1 SGHTS and CDR2 YDEGEE. This CDR3 is 15 amino acids long. Trimming took 1 base from V and 0 from J, leaving 8 bases between them. The CDR3 nucleotides are TGTGCCAGCAGCTTGCAGGTCGGCTCCTACAATGAGCAGTTCTTC. This gives the protein CASSLQVGSYNEQFF. Looking up the rest from reference TRBV5-8 and TRBJ2-1 gives the full variable domain: EAGVTQSPTHLIKTRGQQATLRCSPISGHTSVYWYQQALGLGLQFLLWYDEGEERNRGNFPPRFSGRQFPNYSSELNVNALELEDSALYLCASSLQVGSYNEQFFGPGTRLTVL.

DNA for the CDR3: TGTGCCAGCAGCCTAGGTAACTCTGGGGCCAACGTCCTGACTTTC. Translation: CASSLGNSGANVLTF. The chain couples TRBV28 to TRBJ2-6, with unresolved D. The V end was cut by 6 bases, the J end by 0 bases, with 9 bases between. CDR1 MDHEN and CDR2 SYDVKM come from the germline V gene. The CDR3 extends over 15 amino acids.

The chain is built from TRBV7-2 and TRBJ2-7, with a possible D match to TRBD1 (6 bases). This CDR3 is 15 amino acids long. Trimming removed 3 bases from V and 6 bases from J, with 18 bases in between. CDR1 is SGHTA and CDR2 is FQGNSA in the germline V gene. CDR3 nucleotide sequence: TGTGCCAGCAGCTTGATTACGTCAGGGGCGGTCGAGCAGTACTTC. This sequence encodes CASSLITSGAVEQYF.

This clone has a single count. This chain uses TRBV5-6 with TRBJ1-2, with a weak D call TRBD1 (5 bases). Germline CDR1 and CDR2: SGHDT and YYEEEE. There are 15 residues in the CDR3. Trimming took 4 bases from V and 1 from J, leaving 14 bases between them. CDR3 protein: CASSAAGRHNYGYTF. The CDR3 bases are TGTGCCAGCAGCGCAGCGGGACGTCATAACTATGGCTACACCTTC.

This sequence joins TRBV28 and TRBJ1-2; TRBD1 is a possible D gene (6 bases). The CDR3 totals 14 residues. Trimming took off 2 bases at V and 8 bases at J, with 15 bases between the two ends. The germline CDR1 and CDR2 sequences are MDHEN and SYDVKM. CDR3 region: CASSLIGGFYGYTF. In DNA form, the CDR3 reads TGTGCCAGCAGTTTAATAGGGGGATTCTACGGCTACACCTTC.

The chain is built from TRBV10-3 and TRBJ1-5; 12 bases agree with TRBD1. V trimming: 4 bases; J trimming: 7 bases; junction bases outside the gene matches: 8. Germline CDR1 is ENHRY and CDR2 is SYGVKD. CDR3 length equals 16 residues. The CDR3, as DNA: TGTGCCATCAGTGCCGGGACAGGGGGCGCCGACCAGCCCCAGCATTTT. This encodes CAISAGTGGADQPQHF.

The chain carries TRBV10-3 and TRBJ2-7, with D possibly TRBD2 on 7 matching bases. Trimming left V 5 bases short and J 2 bases short, with 19 bases between. The CDR3 extends over 16 amino acids. From germline, CDR1 is ENHRY and CDR2 SYGVKD. DNA of the CDR3: TGTGCCATCAGTCCCGCGGGACGGGGGGCTACCTACGAGCAGTACTTC. Translated, it gives CAISPAGRGATYEQYF.

The rearrangement links TRBV4-3 to TRBJ1-5, with no clear D. The CDR3 covers 16 residues. Germline CDR1 reads LGHNA; CDR2 reads YSLEER. V lost 4 bases to trimming and J lost 4 bases, with 17 bases between them. CDR3 in amino acids: CASSRRAGYRNQPQHF. The CDR3 coding sequence is TGCGCCAGCAGCCGGAGGGCGGGTTATAGGAATCAGCCCCAGCATTTT.

The chain links TRBV28 to TRBJ2-2; 9 bases align to TRBD2. V lost 4 bases to trimming and J lost 5 bases; unmatched junction nucleotides: 11. CDR3 length: 17 residues. Germline CDR1 reads MDHEN; CDR2 reads SYDVKM. The CDR3 is CASSSPRSGRMTGELFF. DNA for the CDR3: TGTGCCAGCAGTTCCCCACGGAGCGGGAGGATGACCGGGGAGCTGTTTTTT.

This chain uses TRBV28 with TRBJ2-5, with 8 bases identical to TRBD1. Germline CDR1 reads MDHEN; CDR2 reads SYDVKM. After removal of 10 bases from V and 4 bases from J, the junction contained 5 bases not matched to a gene. This CDR3 comprises 12 residues. The chain's CDR3 is CATRGRVETQYF. The CDR3 DNA reads as TGTGCCACCAGGGGGCGAGTAGAGACCCAGTACTTC.